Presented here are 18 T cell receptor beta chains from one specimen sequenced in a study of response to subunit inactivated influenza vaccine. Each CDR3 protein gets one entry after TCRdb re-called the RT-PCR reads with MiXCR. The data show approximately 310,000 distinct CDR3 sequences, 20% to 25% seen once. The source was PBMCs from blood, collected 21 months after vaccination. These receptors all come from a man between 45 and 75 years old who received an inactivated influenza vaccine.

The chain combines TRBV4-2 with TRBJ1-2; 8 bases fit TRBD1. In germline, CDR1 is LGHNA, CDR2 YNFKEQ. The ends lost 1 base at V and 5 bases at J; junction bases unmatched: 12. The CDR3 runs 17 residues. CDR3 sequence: CASSQGQGAVLLYGYTF. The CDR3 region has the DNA TGTGCCAGCAGCCAAGGTCAGGGGGCGGTTTTACTATATGGCTACACCTTC.

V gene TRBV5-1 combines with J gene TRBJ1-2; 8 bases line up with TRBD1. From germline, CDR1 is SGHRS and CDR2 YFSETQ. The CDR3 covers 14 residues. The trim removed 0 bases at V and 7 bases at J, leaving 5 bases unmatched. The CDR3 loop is CASSLGTGISGYTF. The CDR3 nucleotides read TGCGCCAGCAGCTTGGGGACAGGGATAAGTGGCTACACCTTC.

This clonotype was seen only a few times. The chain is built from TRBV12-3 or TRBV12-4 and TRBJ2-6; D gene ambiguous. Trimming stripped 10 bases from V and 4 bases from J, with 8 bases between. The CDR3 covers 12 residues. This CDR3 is CANGAGANVLTF. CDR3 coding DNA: TGTGCCAATGGAGCCGGGGCCAACGTCCTGACTTTC.

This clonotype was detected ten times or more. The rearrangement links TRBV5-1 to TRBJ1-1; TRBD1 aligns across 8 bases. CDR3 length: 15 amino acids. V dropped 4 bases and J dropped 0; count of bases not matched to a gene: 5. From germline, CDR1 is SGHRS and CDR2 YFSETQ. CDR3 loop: CASSPRQGMNTEAFF. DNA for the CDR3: TGCGCCAGCAGCCCCCGACAGGGGATGAACACTGAAGCTTTCTTT. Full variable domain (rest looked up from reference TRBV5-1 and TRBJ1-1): KAGVTQTPRYLIKTRGQQVTLSCSPISGHRSVSWYQQTPGQGLQFLFEYFSETQRNKGNFPGRFSGRQFSNSRSEMNVSTLELGDSALYLCASSPRQGMNTEAFFGQGTRLTVV.

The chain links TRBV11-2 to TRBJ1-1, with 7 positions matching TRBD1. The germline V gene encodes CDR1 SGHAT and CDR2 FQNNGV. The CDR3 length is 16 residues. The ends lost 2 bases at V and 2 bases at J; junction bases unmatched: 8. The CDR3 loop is CASSLYPQGKNTEAFF. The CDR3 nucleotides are TGTGCCAGCAGCTTATACCCACAGGGGAAAAACACTGAAGCTTTCTTT.

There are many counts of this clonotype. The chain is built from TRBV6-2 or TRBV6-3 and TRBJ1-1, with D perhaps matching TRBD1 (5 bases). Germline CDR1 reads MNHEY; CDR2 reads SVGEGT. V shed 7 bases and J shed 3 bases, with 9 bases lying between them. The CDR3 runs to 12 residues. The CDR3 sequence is CASTRGDTEAFF. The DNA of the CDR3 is TGTGCCAGCACCCGGGGGGACACTGAAGCTTTCTTT.

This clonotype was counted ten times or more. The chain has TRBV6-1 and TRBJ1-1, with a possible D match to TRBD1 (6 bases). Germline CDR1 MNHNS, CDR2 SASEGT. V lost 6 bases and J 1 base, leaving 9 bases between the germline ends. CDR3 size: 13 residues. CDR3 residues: CASREQGNTEAFF. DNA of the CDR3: TGTGCCAGCAGGGAACAGGGGAACACTGAAGCTTTCTTT.

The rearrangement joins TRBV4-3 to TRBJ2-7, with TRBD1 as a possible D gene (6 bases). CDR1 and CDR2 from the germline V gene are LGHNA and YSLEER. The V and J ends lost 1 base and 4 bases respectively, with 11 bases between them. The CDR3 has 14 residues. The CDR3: CASSQGPGEYEQYF. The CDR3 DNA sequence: TGCGCCAGCAGCCAAGGGCCAGGGGAATACGAGCAGTACTTC.

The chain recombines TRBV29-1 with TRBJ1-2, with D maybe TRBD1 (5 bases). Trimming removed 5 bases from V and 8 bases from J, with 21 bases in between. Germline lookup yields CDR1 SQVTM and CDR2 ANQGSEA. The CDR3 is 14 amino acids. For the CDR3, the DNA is TGCAGCGTTAGGGGCCTCAGGGAAGAGGGGGGCTACACCTTC. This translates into CSVRGLREEGGYTF.

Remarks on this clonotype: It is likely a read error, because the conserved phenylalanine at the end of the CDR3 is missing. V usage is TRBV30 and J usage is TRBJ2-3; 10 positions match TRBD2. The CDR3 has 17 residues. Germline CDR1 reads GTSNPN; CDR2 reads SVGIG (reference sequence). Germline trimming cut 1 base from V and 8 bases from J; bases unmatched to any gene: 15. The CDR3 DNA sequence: TGTGCCTGGAGTGGACGAGGATCAGCGGGGGGGCCCGGTACGCAGTATCTT. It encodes CAWSGRGSAGGPGTQYL.

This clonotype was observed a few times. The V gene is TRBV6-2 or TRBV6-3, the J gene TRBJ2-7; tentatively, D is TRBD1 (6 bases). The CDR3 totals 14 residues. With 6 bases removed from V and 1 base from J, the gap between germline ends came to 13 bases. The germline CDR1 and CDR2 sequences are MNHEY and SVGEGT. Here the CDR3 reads CASSETGLSYEQYF. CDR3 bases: TGTGCCAGCAGCGAGACAGGCCTTTCCTACGAGCAGTACTTC.

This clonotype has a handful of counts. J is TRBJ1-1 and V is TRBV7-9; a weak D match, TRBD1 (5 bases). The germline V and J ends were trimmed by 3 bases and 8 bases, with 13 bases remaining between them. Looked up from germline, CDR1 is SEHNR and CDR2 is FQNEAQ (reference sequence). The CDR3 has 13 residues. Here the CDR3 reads CASSFGAWDEAFF. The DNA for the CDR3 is TGTGCCAGCAGCTTTGGGGCCTGGGACGAAGCTTTCTTT.

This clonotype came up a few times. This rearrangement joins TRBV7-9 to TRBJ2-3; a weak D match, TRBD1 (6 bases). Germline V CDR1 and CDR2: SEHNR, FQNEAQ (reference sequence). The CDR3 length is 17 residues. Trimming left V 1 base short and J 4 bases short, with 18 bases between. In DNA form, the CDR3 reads TGTGCCAGCAGCTTAGTGACAGGACGGGGCAGGGCAGATACGCAGTATTTT. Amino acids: CASSLVTGRGRADTQYF.

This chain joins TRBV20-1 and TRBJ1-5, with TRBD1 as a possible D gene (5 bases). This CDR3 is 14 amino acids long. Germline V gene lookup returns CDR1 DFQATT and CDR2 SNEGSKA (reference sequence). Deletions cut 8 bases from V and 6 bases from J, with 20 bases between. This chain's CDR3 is CSTAPGGALQPQHF. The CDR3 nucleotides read TGCAGTACCGCGCCAGGAGGGGCCCTTCAGCCCCAGCATTTT.

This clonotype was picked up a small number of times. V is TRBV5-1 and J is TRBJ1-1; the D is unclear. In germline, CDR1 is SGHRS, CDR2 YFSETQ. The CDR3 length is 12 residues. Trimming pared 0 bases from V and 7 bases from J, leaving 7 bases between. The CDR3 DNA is TGCGCCAGCAGCTTGGGATCCAGTGAAGCTTTCTTT. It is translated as CASSLGSSEAFF.

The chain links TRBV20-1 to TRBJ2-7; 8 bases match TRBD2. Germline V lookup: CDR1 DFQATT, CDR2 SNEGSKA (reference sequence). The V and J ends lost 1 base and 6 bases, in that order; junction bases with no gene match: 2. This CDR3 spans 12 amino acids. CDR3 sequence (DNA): TGCAGTGCTAGAGCCGGGGGGGGCGAGCAGTACTTC. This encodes CSARAGGGEQYF.

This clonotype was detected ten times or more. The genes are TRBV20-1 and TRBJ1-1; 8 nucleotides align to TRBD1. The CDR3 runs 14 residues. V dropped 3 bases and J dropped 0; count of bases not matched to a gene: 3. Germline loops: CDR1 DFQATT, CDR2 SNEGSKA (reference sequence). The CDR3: CSASYRGLNTEAFF. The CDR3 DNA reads TGCAGTGCTAGTTACAGGGGGTTGAACACTGAAGCTTTCTTT.

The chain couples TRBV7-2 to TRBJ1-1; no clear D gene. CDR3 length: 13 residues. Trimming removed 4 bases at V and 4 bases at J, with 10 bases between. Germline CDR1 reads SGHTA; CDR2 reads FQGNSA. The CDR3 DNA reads TGTGCCAGCAGCTCGCGCCGGGGCACTGAAGCTTTCTTT. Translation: CASSSRRGTEAFF.